A single T cell receptor beta chain is shown here with its context. These data belong to a study of blood T cell repertoires in COVID-19. Across the study: Italy, Spain and the United States were the sources of the convalescent and acute COVID-19 samples.

Per the authors' pipeline: Amplification of reference gene primers was used by the study to estimate nucleated cell counts. Assay: immunoSEQ multiplex PCR; the TCRdb copy retains only in-frame clones and omits some. V and J calls and clone size are as listed in that table; D and trimming were resolved from the DNA. The profile covers around 230,000 clones, with 87% appearing a single time and around 10% taken by the ten largest. Trimming took 3 bases from V and 6 from J; bases not matched to a gene: 2. Germline CDR1 is LNHDA and CDR2 is SQIVND (reference sequence). The length of the CDR3 is 14 residues. Those who participated ranged in age from roughly 18 to 90 years and resided in approximately 26 US areas.

Sequencing was carried out using PBMCs or T cells enriched from blood (not recorded which). This chain joins TRBV19 and TRBJ2-1, with 10 bases that match TRBD2. The receptor was isolated from a young man with acute COVID-19. The DNA for the CDR3 is TGTGCCAGTAGTATCCTAGCGGGAGTCAATGAGCAGTTCTTC. Translating gives CASSILAGVNEQFF.